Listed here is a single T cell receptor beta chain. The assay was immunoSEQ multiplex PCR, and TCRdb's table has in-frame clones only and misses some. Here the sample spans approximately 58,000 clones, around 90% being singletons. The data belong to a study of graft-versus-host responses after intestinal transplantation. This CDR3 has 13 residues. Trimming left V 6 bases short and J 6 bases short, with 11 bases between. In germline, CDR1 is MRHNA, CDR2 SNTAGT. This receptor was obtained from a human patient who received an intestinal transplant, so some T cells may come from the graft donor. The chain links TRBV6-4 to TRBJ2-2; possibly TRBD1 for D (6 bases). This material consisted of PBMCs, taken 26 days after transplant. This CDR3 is CASRAGEAGELFF. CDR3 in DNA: TGTGCCAGCAGGGCAGGGGAAGCCGGGGAGCTGTTTTTT.